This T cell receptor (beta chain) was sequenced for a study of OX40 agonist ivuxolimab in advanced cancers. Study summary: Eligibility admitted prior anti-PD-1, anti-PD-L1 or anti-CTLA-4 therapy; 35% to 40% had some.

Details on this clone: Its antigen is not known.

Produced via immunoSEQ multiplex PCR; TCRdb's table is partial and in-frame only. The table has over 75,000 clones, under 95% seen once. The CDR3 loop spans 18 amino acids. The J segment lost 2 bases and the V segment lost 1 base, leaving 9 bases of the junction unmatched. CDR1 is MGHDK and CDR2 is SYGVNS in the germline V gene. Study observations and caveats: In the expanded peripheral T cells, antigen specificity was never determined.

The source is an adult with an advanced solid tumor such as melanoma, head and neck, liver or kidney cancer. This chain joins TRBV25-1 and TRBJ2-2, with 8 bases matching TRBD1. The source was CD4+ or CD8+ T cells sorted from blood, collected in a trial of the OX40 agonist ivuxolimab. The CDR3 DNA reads TGTGCCAGCAGTGAATTCGAGACAGGGGAGTCAAACACCGGGGAGCTGTTTTTT. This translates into CASSEFETGESNTGELFF.